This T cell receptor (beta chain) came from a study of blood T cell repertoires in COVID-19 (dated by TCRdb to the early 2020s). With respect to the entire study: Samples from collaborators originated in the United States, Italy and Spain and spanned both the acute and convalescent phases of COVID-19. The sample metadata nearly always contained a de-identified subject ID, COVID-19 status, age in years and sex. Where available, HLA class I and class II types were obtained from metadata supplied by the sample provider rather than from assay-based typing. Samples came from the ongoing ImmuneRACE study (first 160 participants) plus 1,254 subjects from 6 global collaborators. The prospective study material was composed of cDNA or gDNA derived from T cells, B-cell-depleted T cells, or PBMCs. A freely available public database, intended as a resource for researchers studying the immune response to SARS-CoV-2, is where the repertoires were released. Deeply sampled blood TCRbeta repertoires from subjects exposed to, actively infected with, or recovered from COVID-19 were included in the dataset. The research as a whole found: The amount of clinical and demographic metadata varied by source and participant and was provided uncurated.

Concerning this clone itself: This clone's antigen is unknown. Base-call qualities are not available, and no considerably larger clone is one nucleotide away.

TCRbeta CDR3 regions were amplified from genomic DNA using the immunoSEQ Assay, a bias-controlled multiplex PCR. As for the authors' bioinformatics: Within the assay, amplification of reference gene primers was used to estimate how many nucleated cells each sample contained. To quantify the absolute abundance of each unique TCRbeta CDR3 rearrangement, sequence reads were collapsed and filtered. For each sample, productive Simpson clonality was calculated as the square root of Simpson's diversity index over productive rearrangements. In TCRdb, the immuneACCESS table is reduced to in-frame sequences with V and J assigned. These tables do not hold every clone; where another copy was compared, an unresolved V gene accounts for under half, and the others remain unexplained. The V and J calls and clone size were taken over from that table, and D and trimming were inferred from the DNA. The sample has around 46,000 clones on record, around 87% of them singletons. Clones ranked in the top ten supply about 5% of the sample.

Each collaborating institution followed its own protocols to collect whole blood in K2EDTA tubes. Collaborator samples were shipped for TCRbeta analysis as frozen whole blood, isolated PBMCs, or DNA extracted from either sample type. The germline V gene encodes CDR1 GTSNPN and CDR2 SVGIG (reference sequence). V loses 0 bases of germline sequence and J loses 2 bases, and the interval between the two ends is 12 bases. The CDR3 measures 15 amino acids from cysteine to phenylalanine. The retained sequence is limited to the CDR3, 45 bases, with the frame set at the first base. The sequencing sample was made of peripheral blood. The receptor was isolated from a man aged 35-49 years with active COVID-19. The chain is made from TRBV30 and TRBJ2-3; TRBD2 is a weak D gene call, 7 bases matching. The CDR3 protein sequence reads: CAWSVGGGSTDTQYF. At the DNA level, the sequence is TGTGCCTGGAGTGTAGGGGGGGGGTCCACAGATACGCAGTATTTT.